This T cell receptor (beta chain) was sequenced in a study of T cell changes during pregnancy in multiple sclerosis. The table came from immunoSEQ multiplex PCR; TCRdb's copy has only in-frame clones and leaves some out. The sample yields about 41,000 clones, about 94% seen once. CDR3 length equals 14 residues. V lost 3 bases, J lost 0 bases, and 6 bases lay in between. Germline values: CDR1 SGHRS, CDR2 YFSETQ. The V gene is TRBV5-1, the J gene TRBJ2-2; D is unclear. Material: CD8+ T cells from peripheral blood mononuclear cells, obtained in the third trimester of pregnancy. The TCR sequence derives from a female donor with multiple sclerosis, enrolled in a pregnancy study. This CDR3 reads CASSSFSNTGELFF. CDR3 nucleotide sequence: TGCGCCAGCAGCTCCTTTTCGAACACCGGGGAGCTGTTTTTT.